This entry describes one T cell receptor (beta chain). Its cognate antigen is unknown. Unique molecular identifiers were incorporated into the prepared TCRbeta library. In TCRdb, the PCR reads were re-called with MiXCR into one record per CDR3 protein. The sample contains under 400,000 distinct CDR3 sequences, around 25% of which appear only once. The data were taken from a study of T-cell reconstitution after alpha-beta-depleted transplantation in children. Study conclusions and caveats: Most T-cell counts and diversity one year after the transplant came from T cells that were newly produced.

The ends were cut back, 2 bases at V and 6 bases at J, with 16 bases in the middle. The CDR3 sequence is 15 residues long. Germline V lookup: CDR1 MNHNS, CDR2 SASEGT. This chain connects TRBV6-1 to TRBJ1-1; D is uncertain. Sequencing used PBMCs, mostly from graft donor cells, obtained 180 days after TCRalphabeta/CD19-depleted stem cell transplant. The receptor's source is a male patient aged 10-17 years who had a stem cell transplant for acute lymphoblastic leukemia, so the T cells may come from the graft donor. In nucleotides, the CDR3 is TGTGCCAGCAGTGAATTTTCGTTATTAATGGCTGAAGCTTTCTTT. Its translation: CASSEFSLLMAEAFF.